The clone carrying this T cell receptor (beta chain) was detected a few times. What it binds is unknown. MiXCR, applied by TCRdb to the 5' RACE reads, yields one record per CDR3 protein. The sample has about 390,000 distinct CDR3 sequences, about 21% seen once. The sample is drawn from a study of T-cell memory formation after mild COVID-19. Study-wide points: Whether day 37 second-wave clones are SARS-CoV-2-specific was not confirmed. Shrinking CD4+ clones resided mostly in CM and EM, and CD8+ ones in EMRA. CD4+ bias marked clones expanding day 15 to 37, unlike balanced contracting clones.

The germline V gene has CDR1 SGHAT and CDR2 FQNNGV. The V and J ends lost 6 bases and 4 bases respectively, with 15 bases between them. This CDR3 comprises 14 residues. The source material was PBMCs or a T cell subset sorted from them (not recorded which). V and J are TRBV11-2 and TRBJ2-5; D is perhaps TRBD2 (5 bases). This clonotype originated in an adult woman who had mild COVID-19 (a few samples of this study predate the infection). Cell type and time point are not known. CDR3 amino acids: CASRPAAGGETQYF. The DNA for the CDR3 is TGTGCCAGCAGACCAGCGGCAGGAGGAGAGACCCAGTACTTC.